This T cell receptor (beta chain) comes out of a study of T cells after yellow fever vaccination (dated by TCRdb to between 2018 and 2021). In the study overall: The SMART-Seq v4 Ultra Low Input RNA kit was used to prepare libraries from fractions with low cell numbers. To track T-cell clones before and after primary and booster YFV17D yellow fever vaccination, bulk TCR alpha and beta repertoires were sequenced longitudinally. Two healthy male donors, one aged 18 to 30 and one aged 30 to 39 years, were included in the cohort. Blood was collected at multiple timepoints before and after primary and secondary immunization, and bulk PBMC replicates and cell subsets were isolated.

The CDR3 starts with the cysteine, ends with the phenylalanine, and has 17 residues. CDR3 DNA is the only sequence kept; it has 51 bases, read in frame from the first base. CDR1 and CDR2 are drawn from the germline V gene: MGHRA, YSYEKL. Trimming takes 0 bases off V and 9 bases off J; junction bases not matched to a gene: 10. About this clonotype: Its antigen remains unidentified. No much larger clonotype is one base removed from it; base qualities were not supplied.

Data came from an Illumina NovaSeq 6000. Synthesis of TCR cDNA relied on 5'RACE template switching, a step that introduced a universal primer site along with unique molecular identifiers. Priming for cDNA synthesis came from both the TCR alpha and TCR beta constant segments. Two PCR steps were used to amplify libraries, with sample barcodes and sequencing adapters being added in the second step. Sequencing of the libraries was done on either Illumina HiSeq 2500 (2x100 bp) or NovaSeq (2x150 bp). Under the source paper's analysis protocol: Reads were demultiplexed and collapsed into UMI consensus sequences with MIGEC, and V(D)J alignment was performed with MiXCR. Vaccine-responding clonotypes were identified with edgeR using replicate PBMC samples, with FDR below 0.01 and a log2 fold change above 5 up to day 15 being required. Each bulk clonotype was labeled CD4 or CD8 based on which sequenced repertoire, CD4 or CD8, contained the clonotype at higher abundance. TCRdb applied fastp at Q25 and MiXCR to the public reads, then kept only in-frame beta chains. Merged by CDR3 protein, the rows form single entries marked with the most common genes and DNA. TCRdb, not the original authors, processed these V and J calls. A total of some 120,000 distinct CDR3 sequences appear in this sample, over 8% of them only once. The ten top clones hold 30% to 40% of the sample.

The treatment or condition label corresponds to: live attenuated yellow fever vaccine strain. A standard Ficoll-Paque protocol was used to isolate PBMCs from peripheral blood. CD4 and CD8 T-cell fractions were isolated with Dynabeads CD4 and CD8 positive selection kits. RNA was extracted with TriZol from bulk PBMCs, CD4 and CD8 fractions, and dextramer-positive and dextramer-negative fractions. Broader findings and caveats from the paper: A small share of clonotypes was detected in both CD4 and CD8 compartments, with the overlap likely arising from convergent recombination. FACS-sorted repertoires could contain abundant contaminating clonotypes from the bulk population, so computational filtering was required. Most clones expanded after primary vaccination were re-detected after the booster (about 96% of CD4 and 88% of CD8), suggesting broad memory maintenance. Only a couple of donors were included in the study, so the extent to which the findings can be generalized is limited. The secondary T-cell response was weaker than the primary response but faster, peaking on day 5 instead of day 15.

In this chain, TRBV4-1 is recombined with TRBJ2-1; TRBD2 fits 11 bases in the junction. This sequence originates from a man younger than 35 who received the YFV17D yellow fever vaccine. This sample comprised CD8+ T cells sorted from PBMCs, obtained on the day of the yellow fever booster vaccination. The CDR3: CASSQDVAGGRPSEQFF. The nucleotides read TGCGCCAGCAGCCAAGACGTAGCGGGGGGGCGTCCATCTGAGCAGTTCTTC.